The 19 T cell receptor beta chains below come from one sample, sequenced in a study of technical replicates of blood from several donors. Sequenced by immunoSEQ multiplex PCR; TCRdb stores in-frame clones only, minus some. The sample carries 30,000 to 40,000 clones, around 90% recorded once. What was sequenced was PBMCs. All receptors come from a human donor in good health. Some clones in this sample may be carry-over from other donors' samples.

The V gene is TRBV19, the J gene TRBJ2-7; 11 bases align to TRBD2. The junction had 8 bases not matched to a gene; V was cut back by 3 bases and J by 4 bases. CDR3 size: 16 residues. Germline V CDR1 and CDR2: LNHDA, SQIVND (reference sequence). The CDR3 DNA reads as TGTGCCAGTAGTATCGAAATGGCTAGCGGGAGGTACGAGCAGTACTTC. Translation: CASSIEMASGRYEQYF. Combining the CDR3 with reference TRBV19 and TRBJ2-7 gives the whole variable domain DGGITQSPKYLFRKEGQNVTLSCEQNLNHDAMYWYRQDPGQGLRLIYYSQIVNDFQKGDIAEGYSVSREKKESFPLTVTSAQKNPTAFYLCASSIEMASGRYEQYFGPGTRLTVT.

The chain employs TRBV7-7 and TRBJ1-1; D is unresolved. V shed 5 bases and J shed 0 bases, with 7 bases lying between them. Germline loops: CDR1 SSHAT, CDR2 FNYEAQ (reference sequence). This CDR3 is 13 amino acids long. CDR3 bases: TGTGCCAGCAGCAGGAGCTTGAACACTGAAGCTTTCTTT. This codes for CASSRSLNTEAFF. Together with reference TRBV7-7 and TRBJ1-1, the CDR3 gives the full variable domain: GAGVSQSPRYKVTKRGQDVTLRCDPISSHATLYWYQQALGQGPEFLTYFNYEAQPDKSGLPSDRFSAERPEGSISTLTIQRTEQRDSAMYRCASSRSLNTEAFFGQGTRLTVV.

This clone was detected a few times. CDR3 bases: TGTGCCAGCAGGCGGGGCTCCGCTGAAGCTTTCTTT. This sequence encodes CASRRGSAEAFF. J is TRBJ1-1 and V is TRBV2, with D tentatively TRBD1 (5 bases). CDR3 length equals 12 residues. The germline CDR1 and CDR2 sequences are SNHLY and FYNNEI. With 6 bases removed from V and 6 bases from J, the gap between germline ends came to 11 bases.

The chain carries TRBV5-1 and TRBJ1-2, with a weak D call TRBD1 (6 bases). The CDR3 has 13 residues. Trimming pared 7 bases from V and 5 bases from J, leaving 15 bases between. Looked up from germline, CDR1 is SGHRS and CDR2 is YFSETQ. The CDR3 loop reads CASATAGAYGYTF. The DNA for the CDR3 is TGCGCCAGCGCAACGGCGGGGGCGTATGGCTACACCTTC.

The chain couples TRBV7-2 to TRBJ1-2; possibly TRBD1 for D (5 bases). Germline lookup yields CDR1 SGHTA and CDR2 FQGNSA. The germline V and J ends were trimmed by 4 bases and 8 bases, with 14 bases remaining between them. The CDR3 runs to 13 residues. The CDR3 loop is CASSSGGSTGYTF. CDR3 nucleotides: TGTGCCAGCAGCTCGGGGGGATCCACAGGCTACACCTTC.

The chain joins TRBV5-6 to TRBJ1-2, with 7 bases that match TRBD1. Germline V gene data show CDR1 as SGHDT and CDR2 as YYEEEE. The CDR3 runs to 13 residues. Trimming at V came to 1 base and at J to 8 bases, leaving 5 bases not matched to a gene. The DNA for the CDR3 is TGTGCCAGCAGCTTGAAAGGGGGCGAAGGCTACACCTTC. It specifies CASSLKGGEGYTF.

V usage is TRBV5-1 and J usage is TRBJ1-1; 8 bases agree with TRBD1. The CDR3 is 15 amino acids. V dropped 0 bases and J dropped 4; count of bases not matched to a gene: 5. Germline CDR1 and CDR2: SGHRS and YFSETQ. This CDR3 is CASSLDGQGCTEAFF. In nucleotides, the CDR3 is TGCGCCAGCAGCTTGGATGGACAGGGATGCACTGAAGCTTTCTTT.

This clone was detected only once. This chain joins TRBV5-4 and TRBJ2-7, with 9 positions matching TRBD2. This CDR3 is 14 amino acids long. Germline CDR1 reads SGHNT; CDR2 reads YYREEE (reference sequence). The V gene end was trimmed by 0 bases and the J gene end by 4 bases; junction bases not matched to a gene: 2. CDR3 loop: CASSLAAGGYEQYF. For the CDR3, the DNA is TGTGCCAGCAGCTTGGCAGCGGGAGGTTACGAGCAGTACTTC.

This clone was counted a single time. The rearrangement joins TRBV5-1 to TRBJ1-2, with 9 bases aligning to TRBD1. Germline V lookup: CDR1 SGHRS, CDR2 YFSETQ. The CDR3 has 15 residues. V lost 1 base to trimming and J lost 6 bases; unmatched junction nucleotides: 7. The CDR3 reads CASSLTGGLVDGYTF. CDR3 sequence (DNA): TGCGCCAGCAGCTTGACAGGGGGCTTGGTCGATGGCTACACCTTC. The variable domain in full, with the rest retrieved from reference TRBV5-1 and TRBJ1-2, is KAGVTQTPRYLIKTRGQQVTLSCSPISGHRSVSWYQQTPGQGLQFLFEYFSETQRNKGNFPGRFSGRQFSNSRSEMNVSTLELGDSALYLCASSLTGGLVDGYTFGSGTRLTVV.

CDR3: CASSEDRVYEQYF. The CDR3 region has the DNA TGTGCCAGCAGCGAGGACAGGGTCTACGAGCAGTACTTC. The chain is built from TRBV7-9 and TRBJ2-7, with 8 bases matching TRBD1. V lost 5 bases to trimming and J lost 3 bases; unmatched junction nucleotides: 3. The V gene's germline CDR1 is SEHNR and CDR2 FQNEAQ (reference sequence). The CDR3 runs 13 residues.

The chain carries TRBV6-5 and TRBJ2-2, with 11 bases matching TRBD2. Germline trimming cut 0 bases from V and 7 bases from J; bases unmatched to any gene: 4. The CDR3 covers 16 residues. CDR1 is MNHEY, CDR2 SVGAGI, per germline. The CDR3 sequence: CASSYSPGTSGGELFF. The CDR3 DNA is TGTGCCAGCAGTTACTCGCCTGGGACTAGCGGCGGGGAGCTGTTTTTT.

The chain carries TRBV4-2 and TRBJ1-2; D perhaps matches TRBD1 (5 bases). Trimming left V 4 bases short and J 4 bases short, with 16 bases between. The CDR3 totals 15 residues. Germline V lookup: CDR1 LGHNA, CDR2 YNFKEQ. The CDR3 sequence: CASSPGVQGSYGYTF. CDR3 DNA: TGTGCCAGCAGCCCCGGAGTGCAGGGCAGCTATGGCTACACCTTC.

The chain couples TRBV7-9 to TRBJ1-2, with 8 nucleotides matching TRBD1. Per the germline V gene, CDR1 is SEHNR and CDR2 is FQNEAQ (reference sequence). The CDR3 has 14 amino acids. J gave up 2 bases and V 4 bases, and 3 bases lay outside the gene matches. The DNA for the CDR3 is TGTGCCAGCAGCTCCCGGACAGGGAACTATGGCTACACCTTC. This gives the protein CASSSRTGNYGYTF.

There are a few counts of this clone. The chain carries TRBV5-5 and TRBJ1-1; 8 bases map to TRBD1. V dropped 4 bases and J dropped 1; count of bases not matched to a gene: 3. This CDR3 contains 14 residues. The germline V gene encodes CDR1 SGHKS and CDR2 YYEKEE (reference sequence). CDR3 sequence: CASSLTGANTEAFF. Here the CDR3 DNA reads TGTGCCAGCAGCCTGACAGGGGCGAACACTGAAGCTTTCTTT. Complete variable domain (other parts from reference TRBV5-5 and TRBJ1-1): DAGVTQSPTHLIKTRGQQVTLRCSPISGHKSVSWYQQVLGQGPQFIFQYYEKEERGRGNFPDRFSARQFPNYSSELNVNALLLGDSALYLCASSLTGANTEAFFGQGTRLTVV.

This clone was seen just once. The chain combines TRBV11-3 with TRBJ2-3; 7 bases agree with TRBD2. V shed 1 base and J 3 bases; nucleotides not matched to a gene: 7. There are 16 residues in the CDR3. Germline CDR1 SGHNT, CDR2 YENEEA. The CDR3 spells CASSLGGGGGTDTQYF. The CDR3 DNA reads as TGTGCCAGCAGCTTAGGGGGCGGGGGAGGTACAGATACGCAGTATTTT.

This rearrangement joins TRBV6-6 to TRBJ2-7; TRBD1 is a possible D gene (5 bases). CDR3 size: 14 residues. Germline-derived CDR1 and CDR2 are MNHNY and SVGAGI (reference sequence). Trimming removed 2 bases at V and 3 bases at J, with 11 bases between. This chain's CDR3 is CASSYPTESYEQYF. The CDR3 DNA is TGTGCCAGCAGTTACCCGACAGAGAGCTACGAGCAGTACTTC.

This clone was seen once. This chain connects TRBV7-9 to TRBJ1-6; maybe TRBD1 (5 bases). V was cut by 4 bases and J by 9 bases, with 16 bases left in between. Germline V CDR1 and CDR2: SEHNR, FQNEAQ (reference sequence). This CDR3 spans 15 amino acids. The CDR3 loop reads CASSSERGLGSPLHF. Written as DNA, the CDR3 is TGTGCCAGCAGCTCGGAAAGGGGCCTCGGTTCACCCCTCCACTTT.

The chain has TRBV18 and TRBJ2-2; perhaps TRBD2 as D (5 bases). Germline-derived CDR1 and CDR2 are KGHSH and LQKENI. V was trimmed by 3 bases and J by 7 bases, leaving 6 bases between them. The CDR3 length is 12 residues. The CDR3 spells CASSPGGGELFF. In nucleotides, the CDR3 is TGTGCCAGCTCACCCGGAGGCGGGGAGCTGTTTTTT.

The chain carries TRBV7-2 and TRBJ2-7, with D tentatively TRBD1 (6 bases). This CDR3 is 14 amino acids long. Trimming stripped 4 bases from V and 1 base from J, with 11 bases between. In germline, CDR1 is SGHTA, CDR2 FQGNSA. The CDR3 here is CASSSLRGSYEQYF. DNA of the CDR3: TGTGCCAGCAGCTCCCTTAGGGGGTCCTACGAGCAGTACTTC.